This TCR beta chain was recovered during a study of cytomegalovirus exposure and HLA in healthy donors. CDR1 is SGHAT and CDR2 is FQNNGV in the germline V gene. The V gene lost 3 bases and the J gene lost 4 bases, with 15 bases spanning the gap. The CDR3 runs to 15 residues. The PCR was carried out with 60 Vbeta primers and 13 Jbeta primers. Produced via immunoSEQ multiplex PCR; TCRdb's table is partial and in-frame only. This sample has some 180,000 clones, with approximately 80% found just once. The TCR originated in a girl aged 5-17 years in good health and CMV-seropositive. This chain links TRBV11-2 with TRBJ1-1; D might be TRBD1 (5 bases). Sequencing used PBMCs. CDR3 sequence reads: CASSFGRVGSTEAFF. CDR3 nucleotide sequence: TGTGCCAGCAGCTTCGGCAGGGTAGGTAGCACTGAAGCTTTCTTT.